One sample yielded the 8 T cell receptor beta chains listed below, sequenced in a study of cytomegalovirus exposure and HLA in healthy donors. Primers for the PCR totalled 60 Vbeta and 13 Jbeta. Libraries were prepared by immunoSEQ multiplex PCR; TCRdb keeps only in-frame clonotypes and omits some of them. The data hold about 170,000 clones, with roughly 80% observed a single time. The sequenced sample was PBMCs. These receptors all come from a young woman in good health and CMV-seronegative.

V is TRBV10-3 and J is TRBJ2-5, with D uncertain. This CDR3 comprises 16 residues. V shed 1 base and J shed 1 base, with 13 bases lying between them. Germline-derived CDR1 and CDR2 are ENHRY and SYGVKD. CDR3: CAISELWAESQETQYF. The CDR3 DNA reads as TGTGCCATCAGTGAGTTGTGGGCAGAGAGCCAAGAGACCCAGTACTTC.

This clone was counted once. This chain connects TRBV28 to TRBJ2-7; 8 positions match TRBD1. This CDR3 has 16 amino acids. V gave up 6 bases and J gave up 3 bases; unmatched junction bases: 13. From germline, CDR1 is MDHEN and CDR2 SYDVKM. The CDR3 sequence: CASRGTGFPTGYEQYF. The CDR3 DNA reads as TGTGCCAGCAGGGGGACAGGCTTTCCTACGGGCTACGAGCAGTACTTC.

The V and J genes are TRBV28 and TRBJ2-5, with D perhaps matching TRBD1 (5 bases). This CDR3 contains 14 residues. Germline loops: CDR1 MDHEN, CDR2 SYDVKM. V dropped 7 bases and J dropped 1 base, with 13 bases sitting between them. Here the CDR3 DNA reads TGTGCCAGCACCGAAGGGGCAGCCCAAGAGACCCAGTACTTC. This encodes CASTEGAAQETQYF.

This clone was observed a handful of times. This chain uses TRBV29-1 with TRBJ1-1; D may be TRBD1 (6 bases). The CDR3 totals 13 residues. V lost 6 bases, J lost 3 bases, and 14 bases lay in between. Germline assignment: CDR1 SQVTM and CDR2 ANQGSEA. CDR3 DNA: TGCAGCGTCGGGACAAGGTCATACACTGAAGCTTTCTTT. It yields the protein CSVGTRSYTEAFF.

The rearrangement uses TRBV6-5 and TRBJ2-7, with a tentative D call TRBD1 (5 bases). The V gene lost 5 bases and the J gene lost 3 bases, with 11 bases spanning the gap. CDR1 is MNHEY and CDR2 is SVGAGI in the germline V gene. The CDR3 is made up of 13 amino acids. The CDR3 DNA is TGTGCCAGCAGTGCGGACAAATTCTACGAGCAGTACTTC. Translation: CASSADKFYEQYF.

The rearrangement uses TRBV18 and TRBJ1-2, with D unclear. CDR1 is KGHSH, CDR2 LQKENI, per germline. There are 15 residues in the CDR3. V lost 2 bases, J lost 7 bases, and 17 bases lay in between. CDR3 region: CASSPGVGQIGGYTF. DNA of the CDR3: TGTGCCAGCTCACCAGGAGTCGGTCAGATCGGTGGCTACACCTTC.

The chain carries TRBV5-4 and TRBJ2-1, with 11 bases matching TRBD2. Germline V gives CDR1 SGHNT, CDR2 YYREEE (reference sequence). The CDR3 sequence is 15 residues long. V lost 4 bases and J lost 4; bases outside the gene matches: 4. The CDR3 DNA follows: TGTGCCAGCAGCCCGACTAGCGGGACTTACAATGAGCAGTTCTTC. Encoded protein: CASSPTSGTYNEQFF.

V and J are TRBV6-6 and TRBJ1-4; no clear D gene. The V end was cut by 1 base, the J end by 8 bases, with 8 bases between. The CDR3 extends over 13 amino acids. From germline, CDR1 is MNHNY and CDR2 SVGAGI (reference sequence). CDR3 protein: CASSYYIGEKLFF. The DNA of the CDR3 is TGTGCCAGCAGTTACTACATCGGGGAAAAACTGTTTTTT.